This T cell receptor beta chain derives from a study of CD8 T cells in Susac syndrome (dated by TCRdb to the late 2010s). Regarding the study in general: Repertoire sequencing was used to test whether CD8+ T cell activation and differentiation in Susac syndrome was antigen driven.

The CDR3 numbers 16 residues from cysteine through phenylalanine. Just CDR3 DNA is preserved here, 48 bases in frame from base 1. CDR1 and CDR2 are drawn from the germline V gene: SQVTM, ANQGSEA. V is pared back by 5 bases and J by 1 base, with 20 bases lying between the germline termini. RNA was extracted with the RNeasy kit and 0.5 to 1 ug was reverse transcribed using random hexamers. The immunoSEQ multiplex PCR assay, which covers 54 Vbeta and 13 Jbeta segments, was used to amplify TCR beta CDR3 regions. PCR amplification bias was corrected by using a synthetic template baseline for primer optimization and computational correction. The paper's data handling went like this. Reads were annotated to V, D and J genes per IMGT and analyzed with immunoSEQ Analyzer, keeping only productive sequences. Clonality was computed as one minus Shannon entropy normalized by log2 of the number of productive unique sequences. For each patient and control, public and private clones were evaluated within the 100 most prevalent clones. Clones were defined as Susac-specific when absent from the healthy and MS cohorts, from about 1,100 published viral clones and from other ImmuneACCESS disease sequences. Starting from the raw public reads, TCRdb applied fastp trimming at Q25, assembled clones with MiXCR and retained in-frame beta chains. CDR3 protein sequences are deduplicated, and each keeps its most common genes and DNA. TCRdb's processing, not the study's, gives the V and J calls here. The sample data list 200,000 or so distinct CDR3 sequences, and 90% to 95% of these were observed just once. 0.085% to 0.095% of the sample rests with the top ten.

Points on this clonotype: This receptor's antigen is unknown. Base qualities are missing; no much larger clone stands one base away.

Peripheral blood CD8+ and CD4+ T cells from healthy donors, Susac syndrome patients and multiple sclerosis patients were profiled by high-throughput TCR beta sequencing. The multiple sclerosis controls were treatment-naive patients whose relapsing-remitting disease, either stable or active, fulfilled the revised McDonald criteria. Bulk CD8+ and CD4+ T cells were purified magnetically by negative isolation, whereas CD8+ TEMRA cells were enriched by FACS. Blood was collected in EDTA tubes and processed within 24 hours, with PBMCs isolated through density gradient centrifugation. PBMCs intended for TCR sequencing were frozen in liquid nitrogen and were later thawed in a 37 degrees C water bath. The sorted or isolated CD4+, CD8+ and CD8+ TEMRA cells had a purity of 90% or higher. The paper as a whole reports these results and caveats: The number of individuals in the TCR sequencing and HLA analysis was recognized as being relatively small.

The sequence was collected from a human donor with multiple sclerosis. The rearrangement combines TRBV29-1 with TRBJ1-1; a weak D assignment points to TRBD1 (5 bases agree). Sequenced sample: CD4+ T cells from PBMCs. The DNA sequence is as follows: TGCAGCGTTAGGGGCCCAGCGGGTATCAGGAACACTGAAGCTTTCTTT. It translates to CSVRGPAGIRNTEAFF.